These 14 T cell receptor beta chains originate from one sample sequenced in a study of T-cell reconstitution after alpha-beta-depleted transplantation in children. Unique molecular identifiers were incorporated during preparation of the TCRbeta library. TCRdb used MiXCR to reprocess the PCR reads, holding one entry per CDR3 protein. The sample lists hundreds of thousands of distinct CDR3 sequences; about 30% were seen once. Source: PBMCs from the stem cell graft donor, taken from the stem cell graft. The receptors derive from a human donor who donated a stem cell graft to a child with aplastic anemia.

The CDR3 bases are TGCAGCTACCGACAGGGGAGTATTGGAAACAATGAGCAGTTCTTC. The encoded protein is CSYRQGSIGNNEQFF. This chain connects TRBV29-1 to TRBJ2-1; 8 bases agree with TRBD1. V trimming: 8 bases; J trimming: 5 bases; junction bases outside the gene matches: 14. This CDR3 has 15 amino acids. Germline values: CDR1 SQVTM, CDR2 ANQGSEA.

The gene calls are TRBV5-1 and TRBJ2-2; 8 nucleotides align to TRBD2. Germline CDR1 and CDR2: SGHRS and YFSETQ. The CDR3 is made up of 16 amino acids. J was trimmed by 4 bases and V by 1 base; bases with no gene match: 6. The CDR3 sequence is CASSLTSGRLTGELFF. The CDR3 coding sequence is TGCGCCAGCAGCTTGACCAGCGGGAGACTCACCGGGGAGCTGTTTTTT.

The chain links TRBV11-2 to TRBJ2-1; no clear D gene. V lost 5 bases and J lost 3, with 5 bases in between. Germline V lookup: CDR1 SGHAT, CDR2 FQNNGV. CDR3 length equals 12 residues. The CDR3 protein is CASSPIYNEQFF. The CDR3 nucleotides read TGTGCCAGCAGCCCGATCTACAATGAGCAGTTCTTC.

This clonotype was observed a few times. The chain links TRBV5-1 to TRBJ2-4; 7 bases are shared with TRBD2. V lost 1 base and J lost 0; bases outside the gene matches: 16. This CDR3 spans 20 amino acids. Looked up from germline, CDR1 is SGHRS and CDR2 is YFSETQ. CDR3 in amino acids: CASSLRGTPSGGLAKNIQYF. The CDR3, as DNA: TGCGCCAGCAGCTTGCGCGGGACTCCTTCGGGGGGTCTAGCCAAAAACATTCAGTACTTC.

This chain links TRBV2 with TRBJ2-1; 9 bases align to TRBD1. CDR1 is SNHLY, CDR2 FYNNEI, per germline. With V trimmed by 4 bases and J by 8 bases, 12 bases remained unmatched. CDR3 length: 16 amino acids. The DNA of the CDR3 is TGTGCCAGCAGTGCATGGCGGGACAGGGTAGGCTATGAGCAGTTCTTC. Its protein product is CASSAWRDRVGYEQFF.

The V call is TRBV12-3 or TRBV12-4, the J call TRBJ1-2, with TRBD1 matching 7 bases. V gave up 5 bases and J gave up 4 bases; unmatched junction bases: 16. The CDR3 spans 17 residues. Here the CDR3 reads CASSPKGALIKLYGYTF. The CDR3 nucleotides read TGTGCCAGCAGTCCAAAGGGGGCCCTCATTAAGCTCTATGGCTACACCTTC.

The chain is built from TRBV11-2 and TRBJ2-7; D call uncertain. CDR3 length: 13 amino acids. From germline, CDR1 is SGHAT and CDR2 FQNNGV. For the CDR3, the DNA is TGTGCCAGCAGCCCTGGTGGAAGGGTTTATCCGGACGTC. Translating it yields CASSPGGRVYPDV.

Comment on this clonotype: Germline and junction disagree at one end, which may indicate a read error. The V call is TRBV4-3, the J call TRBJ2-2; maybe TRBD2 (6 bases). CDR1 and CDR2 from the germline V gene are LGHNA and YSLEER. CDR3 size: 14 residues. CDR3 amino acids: CASSQEGGSWELLF. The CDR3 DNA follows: TGCGCCAGCAGCCAAGAAGGAGGGAGCTGGGAGCTGTTGTTT.

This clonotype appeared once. CDR3 amino acids: CATSRVADPYNEQFF. CDR3 DNA: TGTGCCACCAGCAGAGTAGCGGATCCCTACAATGAGCAGTTCTTC. V and J are TRBV15 and TRBJ2-1; possibly TRBD2 for D (6 bases). Between the trimmed V and J ends, which lost 1 base and 2 bases, there was a span of 9 bases. Per the germline V gene, CDR1 is LNHNV and CDR2 is YYDKDF (reference sequence). The CDR3 covers 15 residues.

The CDR3 coding sequence is TGTGCCAGCAGTCGGACAGGGTTGGCCGCTGAAGCTTTCTTT. Translating it yields CASSRTGLAAEAFF. J is TRBJ1-1 and V is TRBV12-3 or TRBV12-4, with TRBD1 matching over 8 bases. The CDR3 extends over 14 amino acids. J was trimmed by 6 bases and V by 5 bases; bases with no gene match: 8.

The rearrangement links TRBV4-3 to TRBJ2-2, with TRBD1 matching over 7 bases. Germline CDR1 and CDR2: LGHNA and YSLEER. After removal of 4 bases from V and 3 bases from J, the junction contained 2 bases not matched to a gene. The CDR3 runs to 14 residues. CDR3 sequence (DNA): TGCGCCAGCAGCCCGGGACAGTACACCGGGGAGCTGTTTTTT. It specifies CASSPGQYTGELFF.

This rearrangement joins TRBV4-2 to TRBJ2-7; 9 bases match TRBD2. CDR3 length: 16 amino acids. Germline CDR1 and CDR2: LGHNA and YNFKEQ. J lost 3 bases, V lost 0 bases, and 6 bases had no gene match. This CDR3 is CASSQDWLAGHYEQYF. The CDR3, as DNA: TGTGCCAGCAGCCAAGATTGGCTAGCGGGGCACTACGAGCAGTACTTC.

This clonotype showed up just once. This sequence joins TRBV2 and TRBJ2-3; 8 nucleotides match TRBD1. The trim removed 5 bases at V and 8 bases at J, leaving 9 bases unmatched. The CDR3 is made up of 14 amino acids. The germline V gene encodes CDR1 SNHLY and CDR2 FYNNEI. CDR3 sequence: CASSLGRGPGTQYF. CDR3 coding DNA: TGTGCCAGCAGTTTAGGCAGGGGGCCGGGTACGCAGTATTTT.

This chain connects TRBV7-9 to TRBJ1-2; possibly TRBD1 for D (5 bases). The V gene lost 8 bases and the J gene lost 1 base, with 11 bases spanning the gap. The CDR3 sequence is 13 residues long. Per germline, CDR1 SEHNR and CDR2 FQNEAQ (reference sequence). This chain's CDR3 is CASRRDLNYGYTF. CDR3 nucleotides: TGTGCCAGCCGCCGGGACCTTAACTATGGCTACACCTTC.